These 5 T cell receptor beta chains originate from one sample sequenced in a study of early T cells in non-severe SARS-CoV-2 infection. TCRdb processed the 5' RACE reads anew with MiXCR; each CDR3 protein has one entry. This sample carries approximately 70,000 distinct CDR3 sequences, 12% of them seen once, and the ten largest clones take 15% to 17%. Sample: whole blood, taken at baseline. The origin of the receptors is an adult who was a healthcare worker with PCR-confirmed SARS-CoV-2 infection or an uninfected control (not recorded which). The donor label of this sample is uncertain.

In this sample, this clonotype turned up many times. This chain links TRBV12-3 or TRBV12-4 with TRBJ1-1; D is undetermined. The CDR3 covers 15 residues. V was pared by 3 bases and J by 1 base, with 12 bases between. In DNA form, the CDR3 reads TGTGCCAGCAGTTTGGGCTTCGGAAGGAACACTGAAGCTTTCTTT. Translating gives CASSLGFGRNTEAFF.

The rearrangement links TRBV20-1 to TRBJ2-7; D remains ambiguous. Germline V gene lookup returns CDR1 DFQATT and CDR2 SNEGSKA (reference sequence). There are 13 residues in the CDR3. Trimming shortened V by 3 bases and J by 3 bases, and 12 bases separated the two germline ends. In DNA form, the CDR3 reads TGCAGTGCTAGCTTACATCTGAACTACGAGCAGTACTTC. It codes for CSASLHLNYEQYF.

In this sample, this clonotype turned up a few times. The CDR3 DNA reads TGTGCCAGCAGGGGACAGAGCTACGAGCAGTACTTC. It is translated as CASRGQSYEQYF. The chain links TRBV27 to TRBJ2-7; 7 bases line up with TRBD1. The CDR3 is 12 amino acids. The V gene's germline CDR1 is MNHEY and CDR2 SMNVEV (reference sequence). V shed 6 bases, J shed 3 bases, and the junction held 2 bases outside the gene matches.

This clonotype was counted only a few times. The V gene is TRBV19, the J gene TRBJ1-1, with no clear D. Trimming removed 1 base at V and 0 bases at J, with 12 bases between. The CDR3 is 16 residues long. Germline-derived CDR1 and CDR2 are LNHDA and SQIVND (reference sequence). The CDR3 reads CASSIGFRTVNTEAFF. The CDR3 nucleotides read TGTGCCAGTAGTATAGGATTTCGGACGGTGAACACTGAAGCTTTCTTT.

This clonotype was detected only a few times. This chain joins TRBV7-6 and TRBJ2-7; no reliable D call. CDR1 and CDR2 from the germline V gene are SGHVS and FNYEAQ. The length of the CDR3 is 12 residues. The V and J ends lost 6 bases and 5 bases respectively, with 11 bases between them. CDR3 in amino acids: CASSDFGDEQYF. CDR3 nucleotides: TGTGCCAGCAGTGATTTTGGCGACGAGCAGTACTTC.